This T cell receptor beta chain was recovered during a study of metastatic and nonmetastatic thyroid tumors (dated by TCRdb to between 2020 and 2021). Regarding the study in general: The researchers compared repertoires between peripheral blood samples and tumor or nodule tissue samples from patients with malignant or benign thyroid disease.

Library generation was performed with PCR. The data were produced on an Illumina HiSeq 4000. High-throughput sequencing was used to profile the TCR beta-chain CDR3 region of every patient. Per the source publication's procedure: A classifier to discriminate distant-metastatic papillary thyroid cancer patients was built from CDR3 differences across clinicopathological groups. The Shannon index was used to assess repertoire diversity, and the Morisita-Horn index was used to assess tumor-blood repertoire similarity. TCRdb reran the public reads through fastp at Q25 and MiXCR, keeping productive beta chains. The V and J calls were not made by the authors but by TCRdb's processing. A total of roughly 40,000 clones appear in this sample, around a sixth of them only once. The leading ten clones occupy 9% to 10% of the sample. No patient had received any treatment before thyroid surgery. Patient clinical samples collected from about 2012 to 2019 were retrospectively analysed using T-cell receptor beta sequencing.

Trimming takes 5 bases from V and 3 bases from J, and the germline ends sit 9 bases apart. The cysteine opens and the phenylalanine closes a CDR3 of 13 amino acids. Only the CDR3 DNA is retained, 39 bases long and in frame from the first base. Via the germline V gene, CDR1 is SGHRS and CDR2 YFSETQ. Notes on this clone: Its antigen is unknown. One base away there is no much larger clone; base qualities are not given.

General conclusions and limits of the study: In both blood and tumor samples, TCR beta diversity was reported to be significantly higher in malignant tumors than in benign nodules.

The rearrangement combines TRBV5-1 with TRBJ1-5; there is no confident call for the D gene. This clonotype was sampled from a female donor with papillary thyroid cancer or a benign thyroid nodule (not recorded which). Some clones in this sample may be carry-over from other donors' samples. What was sequenced was tumor tissue. The CDR3 region: CASSWSINQPQHF. DNA sequence: TGCGCCAGCAGTTGGTCGATCAATCAGCCCCAGCATTTT.